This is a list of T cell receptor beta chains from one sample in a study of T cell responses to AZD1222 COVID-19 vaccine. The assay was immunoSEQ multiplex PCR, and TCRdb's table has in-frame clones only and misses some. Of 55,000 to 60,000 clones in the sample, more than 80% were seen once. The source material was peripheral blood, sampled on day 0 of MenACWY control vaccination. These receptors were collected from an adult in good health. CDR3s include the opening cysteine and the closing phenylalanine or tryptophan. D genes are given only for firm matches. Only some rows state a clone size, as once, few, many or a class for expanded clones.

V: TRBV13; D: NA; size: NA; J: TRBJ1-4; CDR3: CASSLVVEGTNEKLFF; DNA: TGTGCCAGCAGCTTAGTTGTTGAGGGAACTAATGAAAAACTGTTTTTT
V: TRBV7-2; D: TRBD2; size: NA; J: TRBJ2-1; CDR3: CASSLSGLAGGGRSNEQFF; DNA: TGTGCCAGCAGCTTATCCGGACTAGCGGGAGGGGGACGATCCAATGAGCAGTTCTTC
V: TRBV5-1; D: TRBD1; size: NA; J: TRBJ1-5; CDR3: CASSLFQGDNQPQHF; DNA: TGCGCCAGCAGCTTGTTCCAGGGGGACAATCAGCCCCAGCATTTT
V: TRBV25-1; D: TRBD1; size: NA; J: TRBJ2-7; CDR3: CASSGGQGFSYEQYF; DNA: TGTGCCAGCAGTGGGGGACAGGGGTTCTCCTACGAGCAGTACTTC
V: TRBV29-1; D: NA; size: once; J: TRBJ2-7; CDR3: CSVEERPGAQYF; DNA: TGCAGCGTTGAAGAGCGGCCAGGAGCACAGTACTTC
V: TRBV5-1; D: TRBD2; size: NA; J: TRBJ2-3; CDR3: CASSPLAGQGLAGTDTQYF; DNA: TGCGCCAGCAGCCCGCTGGCGGGACAGGGACTAGCGGGGACAGATACGCAGTATTTT
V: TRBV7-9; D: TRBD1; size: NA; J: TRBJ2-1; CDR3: CASGTGRANEQFF; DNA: TGTGCCAGCGGGACAGGGAGGGCTAATGAGCAGTTCTTC
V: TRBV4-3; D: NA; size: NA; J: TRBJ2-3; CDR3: CASSRGDTQYF; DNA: TGCGCCAGCAGTAGGGGAGATACGCAGTATTTT
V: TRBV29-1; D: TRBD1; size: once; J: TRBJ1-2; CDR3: CSVRGQGDLGYTF; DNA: TGCAGCGTGAGAGGACAGGGGGATCTTGGCTACACCTTC
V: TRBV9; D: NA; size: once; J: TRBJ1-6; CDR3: CASSPRGPGDSPLHF; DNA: TGTGCCAGCAGCCCACGAGGGCCGGGGGATTCACCCCTCCACTTT
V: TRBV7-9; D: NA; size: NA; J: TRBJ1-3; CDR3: CASSLAPPPDSGNTIYF; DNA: TGTGCCAGCAGCTTAGCGCCTCCTCCCGACTCTGGAAACACCATATATTTT
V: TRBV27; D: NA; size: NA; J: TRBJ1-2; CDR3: CASSRTGSHGYTF; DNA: TGTGCCAGCAGTAGAACAGGGTCGCACGGCTACACCTTC
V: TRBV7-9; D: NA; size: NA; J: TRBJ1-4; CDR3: CASSYAGGSEKLFF; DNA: TGTGCCAGCAGCTACGCAGGAGGGAGTGAAAAACTGTTTTTT
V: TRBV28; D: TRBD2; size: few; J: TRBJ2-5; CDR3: CASSPGTSGSETQYF; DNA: TGTGCCAGCAGCCCGGGGACTAGCGGGAGCGAGACCCAGTACTTC
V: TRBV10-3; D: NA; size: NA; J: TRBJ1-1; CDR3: CAISAGQTNTEAFF; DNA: TGTGCCATAAGTGCCGGACAGACGAACACTGAAGCTTTCTTT
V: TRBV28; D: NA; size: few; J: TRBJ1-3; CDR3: CASSLFPAGNTIYF; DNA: TGTGCCAGCAGTTTATTCCCTGCTGGAAACACCATATATTTT
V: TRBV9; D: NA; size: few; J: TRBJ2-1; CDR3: CASSEIFNEQFF; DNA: TGTGCCAGCAGCGAGATATTCAATGAGCAGTTCTTC
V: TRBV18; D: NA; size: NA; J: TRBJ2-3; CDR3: CASSPQDTQYF; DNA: TGTGCCAGCTCACCACAAGATACGCAGTATTTT
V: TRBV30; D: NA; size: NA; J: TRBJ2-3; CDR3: CAWSSGAGTDTQYF; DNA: TGTGCCTGGAGTTCAGGGGCCGGCACAGATACGCAGTATTTT
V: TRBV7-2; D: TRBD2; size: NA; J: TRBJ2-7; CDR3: CASSLTGTSGRAENEQYF; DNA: TGTGCCAGCAGCTTAACCGGGACTAGCGGGAGGGCCGAAAACGAGCAGTACTTC
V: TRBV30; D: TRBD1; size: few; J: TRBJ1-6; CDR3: CAWSVGRGNSPLHF; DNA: TGTGCCTGGAGTGTAGGCAGGGGGAATTCACCCCTCCACTTT
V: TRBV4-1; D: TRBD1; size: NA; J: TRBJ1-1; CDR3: CASSQPDRMTAFF; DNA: TGCGCCAGCAGCCAGCCGGACAGGATGACTGCTTTCTTT
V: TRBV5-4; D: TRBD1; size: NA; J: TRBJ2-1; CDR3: CASSSRDRGNNRLYNEQFF; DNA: TGTGCCAGCAGCTCCCGGGACAGGGGAAACAATCGGCTCTACAATGAGCAGTTCTTC
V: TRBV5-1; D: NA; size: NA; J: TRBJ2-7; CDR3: CASSLGVALSSYEQYF; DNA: TGCGCCAGCAGCTTGGGCGTAGCGTTGAGCTCCTACGAGCAGTACTTC
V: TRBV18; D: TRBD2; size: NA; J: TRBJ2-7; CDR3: CASSPLGTSGSSYEQYF; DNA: TGTGCCAGCTCACCACTGGGGACTAGCGGGAGCTCCTACGAGCAGTACTTC
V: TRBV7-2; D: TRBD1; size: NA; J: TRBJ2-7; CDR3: CASSPPLRGLRNEQYF; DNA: TGTGCCAGCAGCCCTCCGTTAAGGGGGCTACGTAACGAGCAGTACTTC
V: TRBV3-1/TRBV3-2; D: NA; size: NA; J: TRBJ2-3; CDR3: CASSQGVPAGDSDTDTQYF; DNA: TGTGCCAGCAGCCAAGGAGTCCCCGCAGGCGATTCGGACACAGATACGCAGTATTTT
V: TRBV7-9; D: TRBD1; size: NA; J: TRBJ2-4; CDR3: CASSLSPRTRDRGFNIQYF; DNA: TGTGCCAGCAGCCTCTCACCCCGAACCAGAGACAGGGGGTTTAACATTCAGTACTTC
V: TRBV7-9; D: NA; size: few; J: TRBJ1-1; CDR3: CASMNTEAFF; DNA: TGTGCCAGCATGAACACTGAAGCTTTCTTT
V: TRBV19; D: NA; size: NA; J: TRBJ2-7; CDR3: CASSITQGYEQYF; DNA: TGTGCCAGTAGTATAACACAGGGCTACGAGCAGTACTTC
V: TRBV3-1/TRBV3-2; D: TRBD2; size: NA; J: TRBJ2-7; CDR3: CASSPGLAGYYEQYF; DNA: TGTGCCAGCAGCCCGGGGCTAGCGGGATACTACGAGCAGTACTTC
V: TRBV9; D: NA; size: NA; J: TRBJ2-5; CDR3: CASSVGRLAAGGGETQYF; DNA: TGTGCCAGCAGCGTAGGTCGGTTAGCGGCGGGCGGAGGAGAGACCCAGTACTTC
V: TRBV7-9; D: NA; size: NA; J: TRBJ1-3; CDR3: CASSPIRGSSGNTIYF; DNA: TGTGCCAGCAGCCCCATCCGAGGAAGCTCTGGAAACACCATATATTTT
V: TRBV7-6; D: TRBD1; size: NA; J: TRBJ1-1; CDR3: CASSSPPGQGPTEAFF; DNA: TGTGCCAGCAGCTCGCCCCCGGGACAGGGCCCCACTGAAGCTTTCTTT
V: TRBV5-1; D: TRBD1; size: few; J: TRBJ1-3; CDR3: CASSRQPGQGMGSGNTIYF; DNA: TGCGCCAGCAGCCGACAGCCGGGACAGGGAATGGGCTCTGGAAACACCATATATTTT
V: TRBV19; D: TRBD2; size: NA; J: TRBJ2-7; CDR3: CASSSASSGAPYEQYF; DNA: TGTGCCAGTAGTTCAGCTTCTAGCGGGGCCCCCTACGAGCAGTACTTC
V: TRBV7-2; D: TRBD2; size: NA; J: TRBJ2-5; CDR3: CASSLALAGRETQYF; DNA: TGTGCCAGCAGCTTAGCGCTAGCGGGACGGGAGACCCAGTACTTC
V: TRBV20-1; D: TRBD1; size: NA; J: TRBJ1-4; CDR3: CSAGGTGDKLFF; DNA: TGCAGTGCTGGTGGGACAGGGGATAAACTGTTTTTT
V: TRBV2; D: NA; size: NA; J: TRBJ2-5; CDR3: CASKAGRGETQYF; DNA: TGTGCCAGTAAAGCGGGAAGGGGGGAGACCCAGTACTTC
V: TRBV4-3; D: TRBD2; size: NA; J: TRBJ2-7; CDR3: CASSPGLAGIEQYF; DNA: TGCGCCAGCAGCCCCGGACTAGCGGGAATCGAGCAGTACTTC
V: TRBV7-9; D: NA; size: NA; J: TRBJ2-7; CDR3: CASSLWRQDVDEQYF; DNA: TGTGCCAGCAGCTTATGGAGGCAGGACGTGGACGAGCAGTACTTC
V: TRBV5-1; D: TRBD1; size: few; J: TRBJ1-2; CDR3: CASSRDRTNYGYTF; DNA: TGCGCCAGCAGCCGGGACAGGACTAACTATGGCTACACCTTC
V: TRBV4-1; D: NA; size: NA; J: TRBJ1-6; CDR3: CASSPVMGQGRNSPLHF; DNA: TGCGCCAGCAGCCCGGTCATGGGGCAGGGGCGAAATTCACCCCTCCACTTT
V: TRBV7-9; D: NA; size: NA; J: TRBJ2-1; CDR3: CASSSGQEQFF; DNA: TGTGCCAGCAGCTCTGGACAAGAGCAGTTCTTC
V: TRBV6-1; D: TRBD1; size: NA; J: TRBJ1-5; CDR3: CASSEWRQGNQPQHF; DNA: TGTGCCAGCAGTGAATGGAGACAGGGAAATCAGCCCCAGCATTTT
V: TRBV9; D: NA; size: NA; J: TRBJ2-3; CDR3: CASSVDVGGTVDTQYF; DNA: TGTGCCAGCAGCGTAGATGTAGGCGGAACCGTTGATACGCAGTATTTT
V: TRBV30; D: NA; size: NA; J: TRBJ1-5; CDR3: CAWSQGRGQPQHF; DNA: TGTGCCTGGAGTCAGGGTAGGGGTCAGCCCCAGCATTTT
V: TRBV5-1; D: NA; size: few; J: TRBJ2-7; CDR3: CASSLGSLVLPSEQYF; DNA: TGCGCCAGCAGCTTGGGGTCATTAGTCCTACCCTCCGAGCAGTACTTC
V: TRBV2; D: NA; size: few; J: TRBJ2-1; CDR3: CASSPQTTFNEQFF; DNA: TGTGCCAGCAGTCCCCAAACCACATTCAATGAGCAGTTCTTC
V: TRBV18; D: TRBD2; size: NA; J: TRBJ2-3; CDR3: CASSPQLGLAPTDTQYF; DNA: TGTGCCAGCTCACCACAATTAGGACTAGCGCCCACAGATACGCAGTATTTT
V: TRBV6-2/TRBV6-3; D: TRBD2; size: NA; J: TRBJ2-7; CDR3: CASSRRTSYEQYF; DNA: TGTGCCAGCAGCCGGCGGACTAGTTACGAGCAGTACTTC
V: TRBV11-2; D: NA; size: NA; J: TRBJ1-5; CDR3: CASSLGPGIFQPQHF; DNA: TGTGCCAGCAGCTTAGGCCCAGGGATTTTTCAGCCCCAGCATTTT
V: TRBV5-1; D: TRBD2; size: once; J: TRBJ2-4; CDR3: CASSYYTGTSGSGGTKNIQYF; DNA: TGCGCCAGCAGCTATTATACCGGGACTAGCGGGAGCGGGGGAACCAAAAACATTCAGTACTTC
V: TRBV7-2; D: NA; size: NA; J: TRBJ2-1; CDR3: CASSSFGSSYNEQFF; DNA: TGTGCCAGCAGCTCGTTCGGGAGTTCCTACAATGAGCAGTTCTTC
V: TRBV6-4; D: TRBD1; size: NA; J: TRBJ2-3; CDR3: CASNGQGTDTQYF; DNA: TGTGCCAGCAACGGACAGGGCACAGATACGCAGTATTTT
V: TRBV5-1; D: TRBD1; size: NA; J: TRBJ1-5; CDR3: CASSVGQGQQPQHF; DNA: TGCGCCAGCAGCGTGGGACAGGGGCAACAGCCCCAGCATTTT
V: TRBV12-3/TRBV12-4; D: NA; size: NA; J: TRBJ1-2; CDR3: CASSSTVYYGYTF; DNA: TGTGCCAGCAGTTCAACAGTATACTATGGCTACACCTTC